The 8 T cell receptor beta chains listed next were all sequenced from one sample in a study of shared clonotypes between healthy human individuals (TCRdb year 2020). The library was produced with the immunoSEQ multiplex PCR assay. TCRdb provides this immuneACCESS table in a form limited to in-frame rearrangements. Some clones are lacking; in checked studies, under half of them reflect an unresolved V gene, and why the rest are absent is not known. Within this sample are 600,000 to 750,000 clones, with about nine tenths of them counted one time only. The top ten clonotypes cover 30% to 40% of the sample. The sequencing input was memory CD8+ T cells from PBMCs. Reading the label with the study, this specimen's cell subset or site is: CD45RO+ cells pooled with CCR7-negative TemRA cells. The receptors originated from a man aged 18 to 30 in good health. Some clones in this sample may be carry-over from other donors' samples.

The chain recombines TRBV28 with TRBJ1-4, with TRBD1 matching 7 bases. Germline CDR1 MDHEN, CDR2 SYDVKM. Germline trimming cut 4 bases from V and 0 bases from J; bases unmatched to any gene: 5. The CDR3 totals 16 residues. CDR3: CASSSLQGTTNEKLFF. As DNA, the CDR3 is TGTGCCAGCAGTTCCCTACAGGGGACAACTAATGAAAAACTGTTTTTT.

The J gene is TRBJ1-1, the V gene TRBV5-5; D is unclear. CDR3 length: 13 residues. The V end was cut by 4 bases, the J end by 5 bases, with 12 bases between. CDR1 and CDR2 (germline): SGHKS, YYEKEE (reference sequence). The CDR3 spells CASSVTRGTEAFF. CDR3 sequence (DNA): TGTGCCAGCAGCGTGACCCGGGGAACTGAAGCTTTCTTT.

Note on this clone: Given a much more abundant clone one base away, this may be a read error. Given the absence of the conserved phenylalanine or tryptophan at the CDR3 end, a read error is likely. The chain carries TRBV4-1 and TRBJ1-1, with D maybe TRBD1 (5 bases). This CDR3 is 13 amino acids long. V lost 4 bases, J lost 1 base, and 7 bases lay in between. The V gene's germline CDR1 is MGHRA and CDR2 YSYEKL. CDR3 loop: CASSLGQNTEAFL. CDR3 nucleotide sequence: TGCGCCAGCAGCCTCGGACAGAACACTGAAGCTTTCCTT.

The J gene is TRBJ2-5, the V gene TRBV5-6; D unresolved. V was shortened by 0 bases and J by 5 bases, with 11 bases between the two germline ends. CDR3 length: 14 amino acids. Germline CDR1 reads SGHDT; CDR2 reads YYEEEE. The CDR3 DNA reads TGTGCCAGCAGCTTGGCCGGGCACGGGGAGACCCAGTACTTC. Encoded protein: CASSLAGHGETQYF.

V is TRBV2 and J is TRBJ2-2; D unclear. V was shortened by 0 bases and J by 8 bases, with 34 bases between the two germline ends. The CDR3 is made up of 22 amino acids. Germline CDR1 reads SNHLY; CDR2 reads FYNNEI. CDR3 DNA sequence: TGTGCCAGCAGTGAAGCGGTCGCCGAGAGGAATACAGCTCTCCATTCTTCTGGGGAGCTGTTTTTT. Residues: CASSEAVAERNTALHSSGELFF.

In regard to this clone: This specimen includes other DNA sequences encoding the same CDR3. This chain connects TRBV9 to TRBJ1-2; D is perhaps TRBD1 (5 bases). CDR3 length: 15 amino acids. Germline CDR1 and CDR2: SGDLS and YYNGEE. V dropped 0 bases and J dropped 2 bases, with 11 bases sitting between them. The CDR3 nucleotides read TGTGCCAGCAGCGTAGTGGGTGGGGGAAACTATGGCTACACCTTC. The encoded protein is CASSVVGGGNYGYTF.

The rearrangement links TRBV27 to TRBJ2-7, with 7 positions matching TRBD1. V lost 5 bases, J lost 6 bases, and 10 bases stayed unmatched. Germline lookup yields CDR1 MNHEY and CDR2 SMNVEV (reference sequence). The CDR3 loop spans 14 amino acids. CDR3 in DNA: TGTGCCAGCAGTGCTGCCGGGACAGCCCTCGAGCAGTACTTC. This gives the protein CASSAAGTALEQYF.

This clone was seen more than once but under ten times. The chain combines TRBV5-1 with TRBJ1-1; no firm D call. This CDR3 has 15 residues. With 5 bases removed from V and 4 bases from J, the gap between germline ends came to 18 bases. Germline lookup yields CDR1 SGHRS and CDR2 YFSETQ. The CDR3 bases are TGCGCCAGCAGTGACCCGACGCGGTTGGGCACTGAAGCTTTCTTT. Translated: CASSDPTRLGTEAFF.